Sequencing of this T cell receptor (beta chain) was carried out in a study of ipilimumab plus nivolumab after autologous stem cell transplantation. About the research overall: Patients received a median of about 5 ipilimumab and 8 nivolumab doses.

The germline gives CDR1 SGHRS, CDR2 YFSETQ. Trimming left V 4 bases short and J 0 bases short, with 6 bases between. The CDR3 contains 13 residues. This table comes from immunoSEQ multiplex PCR, and its TCRdb copy is limited to in-frame clones, with some not included. The sample includes fewer than 95,000 clones, around 80% of them seen just once. Starting 14 to 28 days after autologous transplant, ipilimumab 1 mg/kg was given. The origin of this receptor is a male donor with diffuse large B-cell lymphoma. This specimen was PBMCs, taken in a trial of ipilimumab plus nivolumab as post-transplant consolidation. This rearrangement joins TRBV5-1 to TRBJ2-3, with D unclear. The CDR3 loop is CASSIDSTDTQYF. As DNA, the CDR3 is TGCGCCAGCAGCATAGACAGCACAGATACGCAGTATTTT.